This T cell receptor (beta chain) derives from a study of blood T cell repertoires in COVID-19. Study as a whole: COVID-19 samples, acute and convalescent, were from the United States, Italy and Spain. PBMCs, B-cell-depleted T cells, or T cells provided the cDNA or gDNA that made up the material.

Study processing details: Nucleated cell number was recorded as an estimate derived from reference gene primer amplification. Only in-frame clones appear in the TCRdb table, and some are missing; sequencing was by immunoSEQ multiplex PCR. For V, J and clone size, that table is used; D and trimming come from the DNA. The data show over 15,000 clones, more than 75% seen once. Material for sequencing was peripheral blood. The receptor was isolated from a man in his 60s with active or convalescent COVID-19.

CDR3 DNA sequence: TGTGCCAGCAGCTTCCGAGATACGCAGTATTTT. Translated, it gives CASSFRDTQYF. The chain has TRBV5-4 and TRBJ2-3; no clear D gene. With 2 bases removed from V and 5 bases from J, the gap between germline ends came to 3 bases. Per the germline V gene, CDR1 is SGHNT and CDR2 is YYREEE (reference sequence). This CDR3 spans 11 amino acids.